This T cell receptor beta chain was recovered during a study of control samples from healthy donors and cancer patients. Produced via immunoSEQ multiplex PCR; TCRdb's table is partial and in-frame only. The repertoire holds about 250,000 clones, approximately 80% seen once, with about an eighth in the top ten. V was shortened by 3 bases and J by 5 bases, with 20 bases between the two germline ends. The CDR3 has 16 amino acids. CDR1 is KGHSH, CDR2 LQKENI, per germline. The receptor was derived from a woman aged 60-75 years with lung cancer. The chain carries TRBV18 and TRBJ2-7; a weak D match, TRBD2 (6 bases). Specimen: PBMCs. The CDR3 DNA follows: TGTGCCAGCTCACCTCGGTGGGGCGGGGCGGATCACGAGCAGTACTTC. Translating gives CASSPRWGGADHEQYF.